This entry is about one T cell receptor beta chain. Antigen unknown. Germline lookup yields CDR1 LNHDA and CDR2 SQIVND (reference sequence). Trimming cost V 9 bases and J 7 bases, with 22 bases left between them. The CDR3 loop spans 16 amino acids. At least one PBMC sample before ART and at least two after were required. The assay used was immunoSEQ (version v3.0), run at survey level. TCRdb keeps only in-frame clones here, not all; method: immunoSEQ multiplex PCR. The table has about 24,000 clones, approximately 80% seen once. This entry belongs to a study of long-term antiretroviral therapy in people with HIV. Points from the study as a whole: HIV repertoire CDR3 lengths ranged less widely than those of controls.

Sequences were derived from unsorted PBMCs, sampled at the start of antiretroviral therapy, before treatment. The TCR originated in a woman aged 18-35 years with HIV. The chain links TRBV19 to TRBJ1-6; D possibly corresponds to TRBD1 (5 bases). The CDR3 protein is CASNAQGYYRNSPLHF. The CDR3 bases are TGTGCCAGCAACGCTCAGGGCTATTATAGGAATTCACCCCTCCACTTT.